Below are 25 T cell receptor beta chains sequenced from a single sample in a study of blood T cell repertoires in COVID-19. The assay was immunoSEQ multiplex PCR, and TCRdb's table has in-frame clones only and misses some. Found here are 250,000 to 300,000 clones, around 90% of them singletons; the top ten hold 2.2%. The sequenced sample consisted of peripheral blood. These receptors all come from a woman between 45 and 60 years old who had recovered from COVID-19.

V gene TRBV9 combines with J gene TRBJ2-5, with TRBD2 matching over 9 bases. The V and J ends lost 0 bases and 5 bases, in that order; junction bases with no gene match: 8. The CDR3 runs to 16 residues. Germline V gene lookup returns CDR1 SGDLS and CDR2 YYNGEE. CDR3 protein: CASSVAGGGAGETQYF. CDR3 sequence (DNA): TGTGCCAGCAGCGTAGCTGGCGGGGGGGCCGGGGAGACCCAGTACTTC.

The DNA of the CDR3 is TGTGCCAGCAAGACAGGGAACTCCTACGAGCAGTACTTC. This translates into CASKTGNSYEQYF. This chain uses TRBV28 with TRBJ2-7, with TRBD1 matching 7 bases. J gave up 0 bases and V 7 bases, and 3 bases lay outside the gene matches. The CDR3 loop spans 13 amino acids. Germline V gene sequence: CDR1 MDHEN, CDR2 SYDVKM.

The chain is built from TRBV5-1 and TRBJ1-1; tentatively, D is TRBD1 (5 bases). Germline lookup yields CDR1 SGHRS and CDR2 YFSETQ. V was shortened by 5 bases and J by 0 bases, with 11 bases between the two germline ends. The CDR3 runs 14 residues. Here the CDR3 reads CASRGHSLNTEAFF. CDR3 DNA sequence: TGCGCCAGCAGGGGGCACAGCTTGAACACTGAAGCTTTCTTT.

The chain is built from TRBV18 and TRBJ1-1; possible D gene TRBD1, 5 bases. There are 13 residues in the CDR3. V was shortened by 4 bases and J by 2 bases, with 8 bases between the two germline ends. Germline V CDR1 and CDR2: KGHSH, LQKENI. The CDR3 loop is CASSRQGNTEAFF. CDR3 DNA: TGTGCCAGCTCACGGCAGGGCAACACTGAAGCTTTCTTT.

CDR3 loop: CASSLGRGGLNEQFF. CDR3 DNA: TGTGCCAGCAGCTTAGGGCGGGGGGGCCTCAATGAGCAGTTCTTC. This chain uses TRBV11-2 with TRBJ2-1; 9 bases align to TRBD2. Germline CDR1 and CDR2: SGHAT and FQNNGV. CDR3 length: 15 residues. Trimming took 1 base from V and 6 from J; bases not matched to a gene: 4.

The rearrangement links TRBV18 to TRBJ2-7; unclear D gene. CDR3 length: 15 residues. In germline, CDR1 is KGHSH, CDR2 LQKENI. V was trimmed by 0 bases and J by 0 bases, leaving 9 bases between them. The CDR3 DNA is TGTGCCAGCTCACCACCGAGCGTGAGCTCCTACGAGCAGTACTTC. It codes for CASSPPSVSSYEQYF.

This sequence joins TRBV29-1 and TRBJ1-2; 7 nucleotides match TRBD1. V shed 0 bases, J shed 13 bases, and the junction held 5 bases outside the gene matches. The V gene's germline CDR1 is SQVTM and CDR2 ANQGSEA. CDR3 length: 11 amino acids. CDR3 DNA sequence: TGCAGCGTTGAAGAAGGGGGCCCAGCCACCTTC. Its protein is CSVEEGGPATF.

DNA for the CDR3: TGTGCCAGCAGCTTATTAGGGACTGGACCTAACTCAGATGGCTACACCTTC. Its protein is CASSLLGTGPNSDGYTF. The chain combines TRBV13 with TRBJ1-2; possible D gene TRBD1, 5 bases. The V gene lost 2 bases and the J gene lost 6 bases, with 22 bases spanning the gap. The CDR3 spans 17 residues. Germline V gives CDR1 PRHDT, CDR2 FYEKMQ (reference sequence). Drawing the rest from reference TRBV13 and TRBJ1-2, the complete variable domain is AAGVIQSPRHLIKEKRETATLKCYPIPRHDTVYWYQQGPGQDPQFLISFYEKMQSDKGSIPDRFSAQQFSDYHSELNMSSLELGDSALYFCASSLLGTGPNSDGYTFGSGTRLTVV.

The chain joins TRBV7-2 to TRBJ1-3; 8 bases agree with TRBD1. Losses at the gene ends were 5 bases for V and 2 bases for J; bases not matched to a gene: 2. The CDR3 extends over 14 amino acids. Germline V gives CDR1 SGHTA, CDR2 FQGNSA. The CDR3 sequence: CASSQDRAGNTIYF. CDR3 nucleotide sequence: TGTGCCAGCAGCCAGGACAGGGCTGGAAACACCATATATTTT.

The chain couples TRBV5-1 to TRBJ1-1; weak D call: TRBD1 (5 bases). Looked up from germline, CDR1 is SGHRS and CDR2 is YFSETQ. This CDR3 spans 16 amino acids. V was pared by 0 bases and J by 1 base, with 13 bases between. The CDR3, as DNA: TGCGCCAGCAGCTTGGGGGGCGCCAATGGGAACACTGAAGCTTTCTTT. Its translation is CASSLGGANGNTEAFF.

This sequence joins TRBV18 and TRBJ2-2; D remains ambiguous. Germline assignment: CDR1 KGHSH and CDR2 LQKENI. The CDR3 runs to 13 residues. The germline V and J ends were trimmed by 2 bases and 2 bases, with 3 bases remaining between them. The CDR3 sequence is CASSPGNTGELFF. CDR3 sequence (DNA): TGTGCCAGCTCACCAGGCAACACCGGGGAGCTGTTTTTT.

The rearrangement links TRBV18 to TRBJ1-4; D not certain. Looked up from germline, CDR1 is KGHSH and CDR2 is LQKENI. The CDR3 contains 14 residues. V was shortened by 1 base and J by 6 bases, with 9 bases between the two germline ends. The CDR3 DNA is TGTGCCAGCTCACCACTTGACTCCCATGAAAAACTGTTTTTT. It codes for CASSPLDSHEKLFF.

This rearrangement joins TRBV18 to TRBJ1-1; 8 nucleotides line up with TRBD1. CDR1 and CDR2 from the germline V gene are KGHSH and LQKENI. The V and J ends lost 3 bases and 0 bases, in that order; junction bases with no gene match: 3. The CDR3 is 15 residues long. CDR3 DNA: TGTGCCAGCTCACCTAGACAGGGGATGAACACTGAAGCTTTCTTT. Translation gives CASSPRQGMNTEAFF. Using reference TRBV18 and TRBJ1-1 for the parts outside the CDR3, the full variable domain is NAGVMQNPRHLVRRRGQEARLRCSPMKGHSHVYWYRQLPEEGLKFMVYLQKENIIDESGMPKERFSAEFPKEGPSILRIQQVVRGDSAAYFCASSPRQGMNTEAFFGQGTRLTVV.

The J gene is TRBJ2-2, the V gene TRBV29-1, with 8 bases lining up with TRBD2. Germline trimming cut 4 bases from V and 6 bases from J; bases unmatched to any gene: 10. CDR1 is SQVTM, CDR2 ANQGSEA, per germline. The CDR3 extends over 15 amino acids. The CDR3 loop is CSVVADGRAPGELFF. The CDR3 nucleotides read TGCAGCGTTGTAGCGGACGGGAGGGCCCCCGGGGAGCTGTTTTTT.

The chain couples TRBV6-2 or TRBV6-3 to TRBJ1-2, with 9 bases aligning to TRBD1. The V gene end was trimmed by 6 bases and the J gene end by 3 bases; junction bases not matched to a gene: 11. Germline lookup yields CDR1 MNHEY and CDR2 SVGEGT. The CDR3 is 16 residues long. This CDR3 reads CASSLEGTGRDYGYTF. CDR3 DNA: TGTGCCAGCAGCCTTGAAGGGACAGGGAGAGACTATGGCTACACCTTC.

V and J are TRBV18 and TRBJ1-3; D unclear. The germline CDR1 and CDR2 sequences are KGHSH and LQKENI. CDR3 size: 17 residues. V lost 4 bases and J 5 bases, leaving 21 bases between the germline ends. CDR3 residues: CASSLGQESFRRNTIYF. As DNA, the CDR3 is TGTGCCAGCTCACTGGGCCAAGAGAGTTTTAGACGAAACACCATATATTTT. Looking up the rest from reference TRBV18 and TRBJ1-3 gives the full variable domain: NAGVMQNPRHLVRRRGQEARLRCSPMKGHSHVYWYRQLPEEGLKFMVYLQKENIIDESGMPKERFSAEFPKEGPSILRIQQVVRGDSAAYFCASSLGQESFRRNTIYFGEGSWLTVV.

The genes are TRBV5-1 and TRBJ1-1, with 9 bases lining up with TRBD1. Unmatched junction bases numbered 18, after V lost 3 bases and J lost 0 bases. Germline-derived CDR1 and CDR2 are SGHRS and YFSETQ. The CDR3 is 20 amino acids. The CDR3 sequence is CASSSRGVDGTGRMNTEAFF. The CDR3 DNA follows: TGCGCCAGCAGCTCCCGGGGTGTGGACGGGACAGGGCGGATGAACACTGAAGCTTTCTTT.

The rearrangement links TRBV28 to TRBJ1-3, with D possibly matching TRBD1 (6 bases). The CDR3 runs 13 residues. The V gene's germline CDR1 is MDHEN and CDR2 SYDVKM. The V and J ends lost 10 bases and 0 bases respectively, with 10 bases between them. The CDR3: CAIQDSSGNTIYF. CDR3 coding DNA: TGTGCCATCCAGGACAGCTCTGGAAACACCATATATTTT.

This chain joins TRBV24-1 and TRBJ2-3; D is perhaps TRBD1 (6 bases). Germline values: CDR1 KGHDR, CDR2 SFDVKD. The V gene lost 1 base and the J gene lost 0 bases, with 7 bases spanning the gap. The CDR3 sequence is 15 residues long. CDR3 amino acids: CATSDLRGSTDTQYF. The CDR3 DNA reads TGTGCCACCAGTGATTTAAGGGGGAGCACAGATACGCAGTATTTT.

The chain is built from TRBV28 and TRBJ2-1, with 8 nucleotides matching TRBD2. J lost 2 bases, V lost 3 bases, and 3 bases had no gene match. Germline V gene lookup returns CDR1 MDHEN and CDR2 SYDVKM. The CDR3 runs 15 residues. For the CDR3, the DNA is TGTGCCAGCAGTTTGAGCGGGAGAACCTACAATGAGCAGTTCTTC. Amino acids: CASSLSGRTYNEQFF.

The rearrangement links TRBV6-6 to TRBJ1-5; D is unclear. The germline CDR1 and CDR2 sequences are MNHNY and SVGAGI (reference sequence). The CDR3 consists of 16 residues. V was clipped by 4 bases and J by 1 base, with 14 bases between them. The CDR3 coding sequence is TGTGCCAGCAGTTCCCAGGCAGGCTCGAGCAATCAGCCCCAGCATTTT. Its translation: CASSSQAGSSNQPQHF.

CDR3 nucleotides: TGTGCCAGTTTCAGGGGGCCCTACTATGGCTACACCTTC. Its protein product is CASFRGPYYGYTF. The rearrangement links TRBV19 to TRBJ1-2; 8 nucleotides match TRBD1. CDR1 is LNHDA, CDR2 SQIVND, per germline (reference sequence). The V gene end was trimmed by 8 bases and the J gene end by 3 bases; junction bases not matched to a gene: 5. This CDR3 is 13 amino acids long. The full variable domain, in which reference TRBV19 and TRBJ1-2 provide the parts outside the CDR3, is DGGITQSPKYLFRKEGQNVTLSCEQNLNHDAMYWYRQDPGQGLRLIYYSQIVNDFQKGDIAEGYSVSREKKESFPLTVTSAQKNPTAFYLCASFRGPYYGYTFGSGTRLTVV.

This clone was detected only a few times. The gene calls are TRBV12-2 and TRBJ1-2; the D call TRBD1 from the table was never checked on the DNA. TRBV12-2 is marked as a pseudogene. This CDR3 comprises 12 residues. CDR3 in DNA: TGTGCAAGTCGCTTAGATCAGGCTGGCTACACCTTC. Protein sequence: CASRLDQAGYTF.

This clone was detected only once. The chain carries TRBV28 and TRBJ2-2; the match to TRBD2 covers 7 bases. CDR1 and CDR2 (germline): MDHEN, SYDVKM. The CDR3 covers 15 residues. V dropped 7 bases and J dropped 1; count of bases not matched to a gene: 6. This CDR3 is CASTSWGGNTGELFF. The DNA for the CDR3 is TGTGCCAGCACCTCCTGGGGGGGGAACACCGGGGAGCTGTTTTTT.

Written as DNA, the CDR3 is TGTGCCAGTAGTGGATTACGGGGGACTGAAGCTTTCTTT. Translated, it gives CASSGLRGTEAFF. This chain connects TRBV19 to TRBJ1-1; D perhaps matches TRBD1 (5 bases). V lost 5 bases to trimming and J lost 5 bases, with 12 bases between them. Per the germline V gene, CDR1 is LNHDA and CDR2 is SQIVND (reference sequence). This CDR3 is built from 13 residues.